This T cell receptor (beta chain) appears in the sequencing data of a study of chemoradiotherapy in HPV16-positive cancers (dated by TCRdb to 2022 to 2024). Regarding the research as a whole: Candidate HPV-specific T-cell clones and common TCR motifs were defined by functional T-cell assays performed on cells from two HPV16-positive patients. The study asked whether T-cell immunity to the HPV oncoproteins E6 and E7 changes during chemoradiotherapy and whether this immunity affects survival. Next, the candidate HPV-specific TCRs and motifs were followed in TCR repertoires from around 92 patients with HPV-related cancers.

V is clipped by 6 bases and J by 0 bases, and the sequence between their germline boundaries is 12 bases long. Via the germline V gene, CDR1 is MDHEN and CDR2 SYDVKM. Counted from cysteine to phenylalanine, this CDR3 has 15 amino acids. Only CDR3 DNA is held: 45 bases, read in frame from base 1. Points the paper makes about the study in general: Improved recurrence-free survival in HPV16-positive patients was associated with expansion of HPV-responsive T cells during chemoradiotherapy. Expansion of candidate HPV-specific clones and E7-related TCR motifs was observed in the tumor microenvironment during treatment, whereas no such expansion was observed for non-HPV-specific T cells. The functional definition of HPV-specific T cells was derived from only two HPV16-positive patients, and the survival association was reported for HPV16-positive patients.

Library generation was performed with the immunoSEQ multiplex PCR assay. Entries here come from immuneACCESS through TCRdb and include only in-frame sequences with V and J called. Some clones fail to appear in such tables; in the studies checked, an unresolved V gene covers under half of the shortfall, and the cause of the remainder is unknown. For this sample there are 3,000 to 4,000 clones; roughly 80% appear just once. 11% of the sample belongs to the ten largest clones. A remark on this clone: This clone's antigen is unknown. No base quality values were provided; no much bigger clone lies one nucleotide off.

Repertoires were sampled repeatedly over the course of chemoradiotherapy, so clonal expansion could be followed in the tumor microenvironment. The chain is encoded by TRBV28 joined to TRBJ1-5; the D gene is perhaps TRBD1, from 5 matching bases. This receptor was obtained from a human donor with HPV-associated anogenital cancer. Here the sequenced sample was tumor tissue, taken from a patient who underwent chemoradiotherapy. At the DNA level, the sequence is TGTGCCAGCAGGACGCTTAGGGGTAGCAATCAGCCCCAGCATTTT. This gives the protein CASRTLRGSNQPQHF. With all but the CDR3 taken from the reference TRBV28 and TRBJ1-5 genes, the full variable domain is: DVKVTQSSRYLVKRTGEKVFLECVQDMDHENMFWYRQDPGLGLRLIYFSYDVKMKEKGDIPEGYSVSREKKERFSLILESASTNQTSMYLCASRTLRGSNQPQHFGDGTRLSIL.